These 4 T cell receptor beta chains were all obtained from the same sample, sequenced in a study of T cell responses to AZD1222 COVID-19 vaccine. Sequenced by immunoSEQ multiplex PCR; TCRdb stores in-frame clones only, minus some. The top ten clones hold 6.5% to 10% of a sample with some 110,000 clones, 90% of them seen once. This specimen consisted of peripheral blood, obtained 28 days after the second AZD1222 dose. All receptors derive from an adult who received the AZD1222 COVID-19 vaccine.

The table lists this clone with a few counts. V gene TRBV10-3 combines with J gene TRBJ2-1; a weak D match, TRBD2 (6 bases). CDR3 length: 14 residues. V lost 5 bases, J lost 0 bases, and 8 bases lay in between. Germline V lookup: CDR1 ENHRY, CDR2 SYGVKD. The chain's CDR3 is CAISSGGSYNEQFF. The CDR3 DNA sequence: TGTGCCATCAGTTCCGGGGGCTCCTACAATGAGCAGTTCTTC.

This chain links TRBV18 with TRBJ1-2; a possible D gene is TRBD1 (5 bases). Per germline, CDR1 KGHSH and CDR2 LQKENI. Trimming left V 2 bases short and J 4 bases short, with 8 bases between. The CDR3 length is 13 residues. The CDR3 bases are TGTGCCAGCTCACCAGACAGAGCCTATGGCTACACCTTC. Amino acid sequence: CASSPDRAYGYTF.

CDR3 nucleotides: TGCGCCAGCACCCTCGGGTACCTGGGGACCCAGTACTTC. Amino acids: CASTLGYLGTQYF. This sequence joins TRBV10-2 and TRBJ2-5; D remains unclear. In germline, CDR1 is WSHSY, CDR2 SAAADI. The CDR3 totals 13 residues. V was pared by 7 bases and J by 7 bases, with 16 bases between.

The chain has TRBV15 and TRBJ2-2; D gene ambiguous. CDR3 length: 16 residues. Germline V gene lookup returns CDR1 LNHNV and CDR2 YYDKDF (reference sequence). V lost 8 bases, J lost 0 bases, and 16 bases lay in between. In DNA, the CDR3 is TGTGCCACCGCAGGTCTGGTCTTAACGAACACCGGGGAGCTGTTTTTT. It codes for CATAGLVLTNTGELFF.